What follows are 19 T cell receptor beta chains derived from one specimen sequenced in a study of metastatic and nonmetastatic thyroid tumors (dated by TCRdb to about 2020). The library was made by PCR. The sequencing machine was an Illumina HiSeq 4000. TCRdb ran its own pipeline on the public reads, namely fastp trimming at Q25 and MiXCR clone calling, and kept in-frame beta chains. This sample has 30,000 to 45,000 clones in its table, and more than 25% of those were observed once. The ten largest clonotypes hold roughly 10% of the sample. Before undergoing thyroid surgery, none of the patients had been given any kind of treatment. The sequenced sample consisted of blood. Source of these receptors: a male donor with papillary thyroid cancer or a benign thyroid nodule (not recorded which). Some clones in this sample may be carry-over from other donors' samples.

This clone was seen only once. This chain connects TRBV7-3 to TRBJ2-3; D is uncertain. V lost 4 bases to trimming and J lost 2 bases, with 10 bases between them. The CDR3 runs to 14 residues. Germline V CDR1 and CDR2: SGHTA, FQGTGA. CDR3 bases: TGTGCCAGCAGCTCCTCTATCGCCACAGATACGCAGTATTTT. Encoded protein: CASSSSIATDTQYF. Together with reference TRBV7-3 and TRBJ2-3, the CDR3 gives the full variable domain: GAGVSQTPSNKVTEKGKYVELRCDPISGHTALYWYRQSLGQGPEFLIYFQGTGAADDSGLPNDRFFAVRPEGSVSTLKIQRTERGDSAVYLCASSSSIATDTQYFGPGTRLTVL.

Here the CDR3 DNA reads TGTGCCAGCAGCTTGTCCGGGACAGCCCTTGAGCAGTACTTC. As protein: CASSLSGTALEQYF. The rearrangement uses TRBV7-9 and TRBJ2-7, with 7 bases that match TRBD1. The germline gives CDR1 SEHNR, CDR2 FQNEAQ (reference sequence). Germline trimming cut 3 bases from V and 7 bases from J; bases unmatched to any gene: 9. CDR3 length: 14 amino acids.

This clone was counted only a few times. The chain has TRBV5-1 and TRBJ1-1; D is uncertain. The CDR3 has 15 residues. Per the germline V gene, CDR1 is SGHRS and CDR2 is YFSETQ. The V and J ends lost 4 bases and 5 bases respectively, with 18 bases between them. The CDR3 region is CASSMDYSGQTEAFF. CDR3 nucleotide sequence: TGCGCCAGCAGCATGGATTATTCGGGCCAAACTGAAGCTTTCTTT.

V and J are TRBV6-1 and TRBJ2-3; 7 bases fit TRBD2. Trimming cost V 3 bases and J 6 bases; bases outside gene matches: 21. The CDR3 loop spans 19 amino acids. The germline V gene encodes CDR1 MNHNS and CDR2 SASEGT. DNA of the CDR3: TGTGCCAGCAGTGAGAGCCACCGGAGACTAGCCCTCGGCCCGGATACGCAGTATTTT. Its translation: CASSESHRRLALGPDTQYF.

The chain couples TRBV2 to TRBJ2-3; TRBD2 agrees at 11 bases. With V trimmed by 4 bases and J by 4 bases, 4 bases remained unmatched. The CDR3 is 15 residues long. CDR1 is SNHLY, CDR2 FYNNEI, per germline. The CDR3 region is CASSGLAGMADTQYF. CDR3 DNA sequence: TGTGCCAGCAGTGGACTAGCGGGAATGGCAGATACGCAGTATTTT.

This clone was seen ten or more times. The chain links TRBV19 to TRBJ2-1; 10 positions match TRBD2. There are 15 residues in the CDR3. Trimming removed 5 bases from V and 9 bases from J; junction bases left unmatched: 10. Germline CDR1 and CDR2: LNHDA and SQIVND (reference sequence). CDR3 coding DNA: TGTGCCAGTAGTGGGTCTAGCGGGAGTCGTGGTGAGCAGTTCTTC. Amino acids: CASSGSSGSRGEQFF.

This clone was recorded a few times. The chain has TRBV6-1 and TRBJ2-5, with D uncertain. The CDR3 has 14 amino acids. Germline CDR1 MNHNS, CDR2 SASEGT. Trimming removed 0 bases at V and 4 bases at J, with 9 bases between. The CDR3 is CASSEAQNRETQYF. The DNA of the CDR3 is TGTGCCAGCAGTGAAGCACAGAACCGAGAGACCCAGTACTTC.

This clone appeared many times. The J gene is TRBJ2-1, the V gene TRBV28, with 8 nucleotides matching TRBD1. The CDR3 loop spans 14 amino acids. Trimming cost V 3 bases and J 6 bases; bases outside gene matches: 4. Per germline, CDR1 MDHEN and CDR2 SYDVKM. CDR3 residues: CASSFDDRGNEQFF. The CDR3 DNA reads TGTGCCAGCAGTTTTGACGACAGGGGCAATGAGCAGTTCTTC.

Judged by abundance, this clone is medium-sized (0.01 to 0.1%). V usage is TRBV6-2 or TRBV6-3 and J usage is TRBJ1-2, with D unclear. V dropped 2 bases and J dropped 3 bases, with 13 bases sitting between them. This CDR3 region has 15 residues. CDR1 is MNHEY, CDR2 SVGEGT, per germline. In nucleotides, the CDR3 is TGTGCCAGCAGTTACGATACAAAAAGGGACTATGGCTACACCTTC. Translation: CASSYDTKRDYGYTF.

The chain joins TRBV20-1 to TRBJ2-7, with a tentative D call TRBD1 (6 bases). The CDR3 has 11 amino acids. Germline V gene data show CDR1 as DFQATT and CDR2 as SNEGSKA (reference sequence). V was pared by 6 bases and J by 2 bases, with 8 bases between. CDR3 in amino acids: CSAGDTYEQYF. In nucleotides, the CDR3 is TGCAGTGCGGGGGACACCTACGAGCAGTACTTC.

The chain employs TRBV14 and TRBJ2-3, with 9 bases identical to TRBD2. Trimming removed 4 bases from V and 2 bases from J; junction bases left unmatched: 4. Germline V gene sequence: CDR1 SGHDN, CDR2 FVKESK. CDR3 length: 15 amino acids. The CDR3 is CASSPSGTLTDTQYF. The CDR3 nucleotides are TGTGCCAGCAGCCCTAGCGGGACGCTCACAGATACGCAGTATTTT.

This clone was counted ten times or more. The CDR3 region has the DNA TGTGCCAGCAGGCATGGGACAGGGGAGTTCTACAATGAGCAGTTCTTC. Translated, it gives CASRHGTGEFYNEQFF. The chain couples TRBV12-3 or TRBV12-4 to TRBJ2-1, with 10 bases lining up with TRBD1. The CDR3 runs 16 residues. The V segment lost 6 bases and the J segment 3 bases; nucleotides outside the gene matches: 8.

J is TRBJ1-6 and V is TRBV4-1; D uncertain. The germline CDR1 and CDR2 sequences are MGHRA and YSYEKL. The CDR3 extends over 18 amino acids. Trimming removed 0 bases at V and 5 bases at J, with 17 bases between. The CDR3 nucleotides read TGCGCCAGCAGCCAAGATCGGTCGGGAGTCGGCAATAATTCACCCCTCCACTTT. Protein product: CASSQDRSGVGNNSPLHF.

In this sample, this clone turned up a few times. This CDR3 reads CASSLGTGRSPLHF. The CDR3 DNA reads TGTGCCAGCAGTTTAGGGACAGGGCGTTCACCCCTCCACTTT. The J gene is TRBJ1-6, the V gene TRBV27; 9 nucleotides match TRBD1. The CDR3 totals 14 residues. Germline assignment: CDR1 MNHEY and CDR2 SMNVEV (reference sequence). V gave up 2 bases and J gave up 9 bases; unmatched junction bases: 2.

As to this clone: Additional DNA sequences in this sample encode the identical CDR3. This chain links TRBV18 with TRBJ2-7; no firm D call. Germline CDR1 KGHSH, CDR2 LQKENI. The CDR3 covers 13 residues. The germline V and J ends were trimmed by 1 base and 2 bases, with 6 bases remaining between them. CDR3 DNA: TGTGCCAGCTCACCACAGGGAACCTACGAGCAGTACTTC. It codes for CASSPQGTYEQYF.

Of note for this clone: The same CDR3 arises from other DNA sequences in this sample as well. The genes are TRBV18 and TRBJ2-7; D not resolved. Trimming removed 3 bases from V and 5 bases from J, with 5 bases in between. This CDR3 comprises 11 residues. Germline V lookup: CDR1 KGHSH, CDR2 LQKENI. The CDR3 coding sequence is TGTGCCAGCTCACCGGGCCACGAGCAGTACTTC. This gives the protein CASSPGHEQYF.

This clone ranks as medium-sized. V and J are TRBV20-1 and TRBJ2-7; D may be TRBD2 (7 bases). There are 15 residues in the CDR3. V was pared by 3 bases and J by 2 bases, with 17 bases between. The V gene's germline CDR1 is DFQATT and CDR2 SNEGSKA (reference sequence). CDR3 amino acids: CSASRGGEATYEQYF. The DNA of the CDR3 is TGCAGTGCTAGCAGAGGGGGGGAGGCCACCTACGAGCAGTACTTC.

This clone was picked up many times. V and J are TRBV30 and TRBJ2-7; D may be TRBD1 or TRBD2 (5 bases each). The CDR3 is 12 residues long. The ends were cut back, 2 bases at V and 5 bases at J, with 10 bases in the middle. Looked up from germline, CDR1 is GTSNPN and CDR2 is SVGIG (reference sequence). DNA of the CDR3: TGTGCCTGGAGTAAGGGGACGGACGAGCAGTACTTC. The encoded protein is CAWSKGTDEQYF.

This clone was seen more than once but under ten times. The V and J genes are TRBV6-1 and TRBJ2-7, with no clear D. Trimming left V 7 bases short and J 2 bases short, with 12 bases between. Germline CDR1 and CDR2: MNHNS and SASEGT. This CDR3 contains 13 residues. The chain's CDR3 is CASKSHRAYEQYF. Written as DNA, the CDR3 is TGTGCCAGCAAGAGTCACCGAGCCTACGAGCAGTACTTC.